The 10 T cell receptor beta chains given below trace back to one sample, sequenced in a study of T cell responses to AZD1222 COVID-19 vaccine. The protocol was immunoSEQ multiplex PCR, while the TCRdb copy is restricted to in-frame clones and leaves out a portion. The sample has approximately 300,000 clones, almost 95% seen once. The material sequenced was peripheral blood, taken 28 days after the second AZD1222 dose. These receptor sequences come from an adult who received the AZD1222 COVID-19 vaccine.

The chain employs TRBV6-5 and TRBJ1-1; no clear D. Germline CDR1 reads MNHEY; CDR2 reads SVGAGI. The V and J ends lost 6 bases and 6 bases respectively, with 8 bases between them. This CDR3 is 11 amino acids long. The CDR3 nucleotides read TGTGCCAGCAGGCGGGAGTCTGAAGCTTTCTTT. Protein sequence: CASRRESEAFF.

The V gene is TRBV19, the J gene TRBJ2-1; tentative D call: TRBD2 (6 bases). Trimming shortened V by 6 bases and J by 0 bases, and 9 bases separated the two germline ends. The CDR3 spans 14 residues. The germline V gene has CDR1 LNHDA and CDR2 SQIVND (reference sequence). CDR3 in DNA: TGTGCCAGTAGATCCGGGAGCTCCTACAATGAGCAGTTCTTC. Its translation: CASRSGSSYNEQFF.

The chain carries TRBV18 and TRBJ1-4; D gene uncertain. CDR3 length: 15 residues. Germline values: CDR1 KGHSH, CDR2 LQKENI. Trimming shortened V by 2 bases and J by 2 bases, and 9 bases separated the two germline ends. CDR3 DNA sequence: TGTGCCAGCTCACCAGGGATAGGCACTAATGAAAAACTGTTTTTT. This encodes CASSPGIGTNEKLFF.

The chain has TRBV11-2 and TRBJ1-2, with D unclear. The CDR3 is 13 amino acids. CDR1 and CDR2 from the germline V gene are SGHAT and FQNNGV. V gave up 0 bases and J gave up 7 bases, with 9 bases separating them. CDR3 protein: CASSLEGWSGYTF. Written as DNA, the CDR3 is TGTGCCAGCAGCTTAGAGGGGTGGAGTGGCTACACCTTC.

V gene TRBV5-1 combines with J gene TRBJ1-1, with 7 bases lining up with TRBD1. With 1 base clipped from V and 1 base from J, the junction kept 16 bases outside the gene matches. Per the germline V gene, CDR1 is SGHRS and CDR2 is YFSETQ. This CDR3 has 19 amino acids. The CDR3 DNA is TGCGCCAGCAGCTTGTATCCCCCGGGACAGCCAACCACGAACACTGAAGCTTTCTTT. Translating gives CASSLYPPGQPTTNTEAFF. The complete variable domain, with remaining parts taken from reference TRBV5-1 and TRBJ1-1, reads KAGVTQTPRYLIKTRGQQVTLSCSPISGHRSVSWYQQTPGQGLQFLFEYFSETQRNKGNFPGRFSGRQFSNSRSEMNVSTLELGDSALYLCASSLYPPGQPTTNTEAFFGQGTRLTVV.

Concerning this clone: The same CDR3 also results from other DNA sequences found in this sample. The gene calls are TRBV27 and TRBJ2-7; 8 bases agree with TRBD1. V shed 5 bases and J 2 bases; nucleotides not matched to a gene: 5. Germline loops: CDR1 MNHEY, CDR2 SMNVEV (reference sequence). This CDR3 has 14 residues. For the CDR3, the DNA is TGTGCCAGCAGTCTCGGACAGGGAACCTACGAGCAGTACTTC. Its translation is CASSLGQGTYEQYF.

V is TRBV28 and J is TRBJ2-7, with 9 bases matching TRBD2. V was clipped by 5 bases and J by 2 bases; unmatched bases: 7. Germline lookup yields CDR1 MDHEN and CDR2 SYDVKM. This CDR3 region has 15 residues. The CDR3 sequence: CASSKYSGSPYEQYF. The CDR3 bases are TGTGCCAGCAGTAAATATAGCGGGAGCCCCTACGAGCAGTACTTC.

The rearrangement uses TRBV27 and TRBJ2-7; TRBD2 is a possible D gene (6 bases). V lost 7 bases and J 0 bases, leaving 13 bases between the germline ends. Germline CDR1 reads MNHEY; CDR2 reads SMNVEV (reference sequence). This CDR3 comprises 14 residues. The CDR3, as DNA: TGTGCCAGCACCTATATCGGGGGCTCCTACGAGCAGTACTTC. It specifies CASTYIGGSYEQYF.

V and J are TRBV5-1 and TRBJ1-1; D is unresolved. This CDR3 region has 14 residues. Germline V gives CDR1 SGHRS, CDR2 YFSETQ. V lost 3 bases and J 1 base, leaving 10 bases between the germline ends. The CDR3 is CASSYVTENTEAFF. The CDR3 DNA reads as TGCGCCAGCAGCTACGTAACAGAGAACACTGAAGCTTTCTTT.

The V and J genes are TRBV30 and TRBJ1-4; possibly TRBD1 for D (5 bases). Trimming stripped 4 bases from V and 8 bases from J, with 17 bases between. The CDR3 covers 14 residues. The V gene's germline CDR1 is GTSNPN and CDR2 SVGIG (reference sequence). This CDR3 is CAWNEGLEGEKLFF. CDR3 in DNA: TGTGCCTGGAATGAGGGGTTAGAGGGGGAAAAACTGTTTTTT.